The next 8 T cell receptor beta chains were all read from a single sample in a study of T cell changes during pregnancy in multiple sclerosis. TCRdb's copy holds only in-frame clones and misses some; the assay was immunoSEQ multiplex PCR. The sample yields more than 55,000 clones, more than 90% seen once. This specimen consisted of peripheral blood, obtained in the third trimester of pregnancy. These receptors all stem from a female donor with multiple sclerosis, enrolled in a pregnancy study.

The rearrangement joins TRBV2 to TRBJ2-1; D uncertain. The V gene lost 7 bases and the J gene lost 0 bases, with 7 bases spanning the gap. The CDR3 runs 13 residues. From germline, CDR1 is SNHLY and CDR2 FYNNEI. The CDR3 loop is CASILSSYNEQFF. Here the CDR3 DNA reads TGTGCCAGCATCCTTAGCTCCTACAATGAGCAGTTCTTC.

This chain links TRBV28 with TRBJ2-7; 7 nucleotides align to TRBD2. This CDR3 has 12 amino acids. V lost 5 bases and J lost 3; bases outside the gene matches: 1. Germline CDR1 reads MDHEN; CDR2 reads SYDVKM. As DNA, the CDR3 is TGTGCCAGCAGTGCTAGCGGCTACGAGCAGTACTTC. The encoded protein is CASSASGYEQYF.

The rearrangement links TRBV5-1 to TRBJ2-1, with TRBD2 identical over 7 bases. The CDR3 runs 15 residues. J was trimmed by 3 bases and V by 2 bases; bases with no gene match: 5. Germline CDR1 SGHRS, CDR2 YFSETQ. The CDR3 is CASSLVRGDYNEQFF. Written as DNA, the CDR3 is TGCGCCAGCAGCTTAGTCCGGGGGGACTACAATGAGCAGTTCTTC.

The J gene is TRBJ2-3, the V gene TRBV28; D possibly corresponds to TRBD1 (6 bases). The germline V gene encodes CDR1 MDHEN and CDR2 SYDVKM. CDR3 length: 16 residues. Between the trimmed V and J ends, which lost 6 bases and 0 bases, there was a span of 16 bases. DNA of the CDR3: TGTGCCAGCAGCTCACTCAGGGGCTCCAGCACAGATACGCAGTATTTT. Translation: CASSSLRGSSTDTQYF.

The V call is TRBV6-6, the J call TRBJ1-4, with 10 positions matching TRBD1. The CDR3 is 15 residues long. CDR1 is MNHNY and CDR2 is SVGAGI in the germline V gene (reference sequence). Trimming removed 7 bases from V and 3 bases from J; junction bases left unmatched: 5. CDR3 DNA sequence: TGTGCCAGCAACGACAGGGGGCGCTCTAATGAAAAACTGTTTTTT. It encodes CASNDRGRSNEKLFF.

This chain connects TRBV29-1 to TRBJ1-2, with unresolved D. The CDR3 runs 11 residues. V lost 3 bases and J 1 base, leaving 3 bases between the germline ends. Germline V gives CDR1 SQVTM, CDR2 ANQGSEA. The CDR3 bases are TGCAGCGTTGACTTTAACTATGGCTACACCTTC. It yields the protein CSVDFNYGYTF.

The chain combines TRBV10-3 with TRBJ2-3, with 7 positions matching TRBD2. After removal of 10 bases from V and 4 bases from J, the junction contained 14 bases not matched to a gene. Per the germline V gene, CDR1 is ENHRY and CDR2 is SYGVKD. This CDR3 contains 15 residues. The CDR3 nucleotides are TGTGCCACTGAGACCCTGGCGGGAGAAGCAGATACGCAGTATTTT. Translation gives CATETLAGEADTQYF.

The chain's CDR3 is CASSLGPFQPQHF. In DNA, the CDR3 is TGCGCCAGCAGTCTGGGGCCTTTTCAGCCCCAGCATTTT. J is TRBJ1-5 and V is TRBV10-2; tentatively, D is TRBD1 (5 bases). Germline values: CDR1 WSHSY, CDR2 SAAADI. This CDR3 contains 13 residues. The V end was cut by 5 bases, the J end by 6 bases, with 11 bases between.